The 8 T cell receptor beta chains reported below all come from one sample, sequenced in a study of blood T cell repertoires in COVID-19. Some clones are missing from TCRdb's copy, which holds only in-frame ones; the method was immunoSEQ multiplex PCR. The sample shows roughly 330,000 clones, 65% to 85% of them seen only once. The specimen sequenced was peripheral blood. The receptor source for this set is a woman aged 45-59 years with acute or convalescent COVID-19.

The CDR3 spells CAIGPGQTASGEKLFF. The DNA for the CDR3 is TGTGCCATCGGTCCGGGACAGACGGCCTCCGGTGAAAAACTGTTTTTT. This chain connects TRBV10-3 to TRBJ1-4; 7 positions match TRBD1. This CDR3 comprises 16 residues. Germline V gene data show CDR1 as ENHRY and CDR2 as SYGVKD. J gave up 7 bases and V 8 bases, and 16 bases lay outside the gene matches.

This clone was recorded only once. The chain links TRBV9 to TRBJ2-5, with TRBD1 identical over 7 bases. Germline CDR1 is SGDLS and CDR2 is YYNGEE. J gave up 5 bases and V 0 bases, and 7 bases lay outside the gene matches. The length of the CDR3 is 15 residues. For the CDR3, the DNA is TGTGCCAGCAGCGTAGATGCACAGGGGATGGAGACCCAGTACTTC. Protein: CASSVDAQGMETQYF. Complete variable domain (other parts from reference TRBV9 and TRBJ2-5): DSGVTQTPKHLITATGQRVTLRCSPRSGDLSVYWYQQSLDQGLQFLIQYYNGEERAKGNILERFSAQQFPDLHSELNLSSLELGDSALYFCASSVDAQGMETQYFGPGTRLLVL.

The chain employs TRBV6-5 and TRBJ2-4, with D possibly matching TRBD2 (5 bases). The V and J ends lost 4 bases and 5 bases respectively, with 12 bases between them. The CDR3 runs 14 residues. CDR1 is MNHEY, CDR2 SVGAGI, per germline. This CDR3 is CASSLSPAENIQYF. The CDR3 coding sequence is TGTGCCAGCAGTTTAAGTCCAGCGGAAAACATTCAGTACTTC.

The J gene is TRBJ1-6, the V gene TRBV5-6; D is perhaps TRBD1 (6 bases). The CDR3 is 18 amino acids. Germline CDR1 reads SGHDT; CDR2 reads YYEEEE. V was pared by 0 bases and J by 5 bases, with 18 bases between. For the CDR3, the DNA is TGTGCCAGCAGCTTGGGCGTGGGGGCCCTGGTACATAATTCACCCCTCCACTTT. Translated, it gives CASSLGVGALVHNSPLHF.

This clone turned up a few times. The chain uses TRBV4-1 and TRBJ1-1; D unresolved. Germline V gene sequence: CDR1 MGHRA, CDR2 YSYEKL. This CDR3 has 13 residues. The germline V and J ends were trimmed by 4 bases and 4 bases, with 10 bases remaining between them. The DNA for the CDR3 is TGCGCCAGCAGCCTCAAAGATAGCACTGAAGCTTTCTTT. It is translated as CASSLKDSTEAFF.

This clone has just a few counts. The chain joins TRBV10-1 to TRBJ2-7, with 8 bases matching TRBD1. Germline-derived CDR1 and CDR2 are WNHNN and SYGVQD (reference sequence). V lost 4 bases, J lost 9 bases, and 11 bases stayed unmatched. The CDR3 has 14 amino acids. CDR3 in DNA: TGCGCCAGCAGTGGTTCGCGCTCAGGGGGCCGGCAGTACGTC. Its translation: CASSGSRSGGRQYV.

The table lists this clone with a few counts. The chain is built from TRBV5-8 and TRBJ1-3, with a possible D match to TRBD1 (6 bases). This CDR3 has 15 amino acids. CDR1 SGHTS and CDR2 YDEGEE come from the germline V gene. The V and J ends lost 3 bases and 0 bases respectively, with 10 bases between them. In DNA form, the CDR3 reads TGTGCCAGCAGCTCATACAGGGTCTCTGGAAACACCATATATTTT. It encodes CASSSYRVSGNTIYF.

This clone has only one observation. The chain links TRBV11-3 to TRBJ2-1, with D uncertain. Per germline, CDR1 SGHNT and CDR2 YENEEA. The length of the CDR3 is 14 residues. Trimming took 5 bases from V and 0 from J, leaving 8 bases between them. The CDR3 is CASSGSSSYNEQFF. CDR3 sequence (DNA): TGTGCCAGCAGCGGATCTAGCTCCTACAATGAGCAGTTCTTC.